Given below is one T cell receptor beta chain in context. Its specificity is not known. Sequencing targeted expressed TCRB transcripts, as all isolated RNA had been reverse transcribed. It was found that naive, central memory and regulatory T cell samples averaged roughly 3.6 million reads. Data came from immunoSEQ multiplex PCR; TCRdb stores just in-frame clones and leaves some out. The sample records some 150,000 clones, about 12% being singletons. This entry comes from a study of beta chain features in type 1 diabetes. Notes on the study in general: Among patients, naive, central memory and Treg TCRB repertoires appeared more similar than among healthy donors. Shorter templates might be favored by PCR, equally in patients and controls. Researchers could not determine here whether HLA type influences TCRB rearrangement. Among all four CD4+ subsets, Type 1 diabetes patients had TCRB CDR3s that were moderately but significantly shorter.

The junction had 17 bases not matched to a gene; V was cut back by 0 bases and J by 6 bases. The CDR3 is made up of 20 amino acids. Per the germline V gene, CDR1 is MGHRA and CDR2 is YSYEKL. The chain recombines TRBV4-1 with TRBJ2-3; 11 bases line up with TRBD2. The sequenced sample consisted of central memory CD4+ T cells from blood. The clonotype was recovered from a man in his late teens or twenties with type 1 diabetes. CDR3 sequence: CASSQDGIGLAGGQDDTQYF. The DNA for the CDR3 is TGCGCCAGCAGCCAAGATGGGATAGGGCTAGCGGGGGGCCAAGATGATACGCAGTATTTT.